This TCR beta chain emerged from a study of blood T cell repertoires in COVID-19. Germline V gene sequence: CDR1 LGHNA, CDR2 YSLEER. Unmatched junction bases numbered 10, after V lost 4 bases and J lost 7 bases. The CDR3 is made up of 16 amino acids. The table came from immunoSEQ multiplex PCR; TCRdb's copy has only in-frame clones and leaves some out. The table lists roughly 220,000 clones, approximately 90% of them singletons, with around 3.8% in the top ten. Source material: PBMCs or T cells enriched from blood (not recorded which). This chain connects TRBV4-3 to TRBJ2-1, with TRBD2 identical over 10 bases. The sequence was collected from a woman aged 40 to 50 with acute COVID-19. This chain's CDR3 is CASSPLSGGDGNEQFF. The DNA for the CDR3 is TGCGCCAGCAGCCCACTAAGCGGGGGGGACGGAAATGAGCAGTTCTTC.